The present T cell receptor beta chain was sequenced within a study of blood T cell repertoires in COVID-19. Overall study context: Samples representing acute and convalescent COVID-19 were sourced from the United States, Italy and Spain.

Method: immunoSEQ multiplex PCR; TCRdb's copy keeps in-frame clones and lacks some. The sample contains tens of thousands of clones, approximately 92% of which appear only once. The origin of this receptor is a man over 45 with active COVID-19. Sequenced: peripheral blood.

The CDR3 nucleotides are TGTGCCAGCAGCCGGCGGACTAGCGGGGGGAGCACAGATACGCAGTATTTT. Its protein is CASSRRTSGGSTDTQYF. The rearrangement joins TRBV3-1 (or the pseudogene TRBV3-2) to TRBJ2-3; 14 bases line up with TRBD2. Germline V gene data show CDR1 as LGHDT and CDR2 as YNNKEL (reference sequence). V shed 4 bases and J 0 bases; nucleotides not matched to a gene: 3. This CDR3 contains 17 residues.